Described below is a single T cell receptor (beta chain) sequence and its context. V trimming: 0 bases; J trimming: 8 bases; junction bases outside the gene matches: 4. The germline gives CDR1 SGHRS, CDR2 YFSETQ. This CDR3 comprises 13 residues. Some clones are missing from TCRdb's copy, which holds only in-frame ones; the method was immunoSEQ multiplex PCR. This sample carries roughly 13,000 clones, over 80% of them seen once, and the ten largest clones take 25% to 35%. The data were obtained in a study of somatic mutations in cytotoxic T cells in rheumatoid arthritis. Study overall: Certain T-cell populations stained with V beta antibodies were FACS-sorted to nearly 100% purity, and V beta1+ cells were TCRB-sequenced.

V gene TRBV5-1 combines with J gene TRBJ1-2; TRBD1 matches at 7 bases. The specimen sequenced was CD8+ T cells sorted from blood. The receptor comes from an adult with rheumatoid arthritis. The CDR3 bases are TGCGCCAGCAGCTTGGATGGACAGGTCGGCTACACCTTC. It encodes CASSLDGQVGYTF.